The subject of this entry is one TCR beta chain. CD45RO-negative, CCR7-positively selected cells formed the naive CD8 fraction, excluding terminally differentiated effector memory CD45RA+ cells. The data belong to a study of shared clonotypes between healthy human individuals. Study-level information: For every donor, three CD4 naive, three CD4 memory, two CD8 naive and one CD8 memory plates were used.

Germline V gene data show CDR1 as ENHRY and CDR2 as SYGVKD. V was pared by 3 bases and J by 5 bases, with 12 bases between. The CDR3 is 14 residues long. It was at deep level that the assay was run. For each subset, genomic DNA was distributed in equal portions over several immunoSEQ plates. Here immunoSEQ multiplex PCR was the method, and the copy in TCRdb shows in-frame clones only, minus some. The data hold millions of clones, with approximately 94% observed a single time. The specimen sequenced was naive CD8+ T cells from PBMCs. The receptor was derived from a young man in good health. Some clones in this sample may be carry-over from other donors' samples. The chain uses TRBV10-3 and TRBJ2-3; D might be TRBD1 or TRBD2, each matching 5 bases. As DNA, the CDR3 is TGTGCCATCAGTGAACCCCTGAGGGGAGATACGCAGTATTTT. Its translation is CAISEPLRGDTQYF.